The 26 T cell receptor beta chains listed next were all sequenced from one sample in a study of blood T cell repertoires in COVID-19. Clones were read by immunoSEQ multiplex PCR, and TCRdb kept only the in-frame ones, dropping some. The sample comprises about 140,000 clones, about 86% of which are singletons, and less than 2% rests with the top ten. Sequencing was done on a sample of peripheral blood. Receptor source: a woman aged 60-70 years with acute or convalescent COVID-19.

This clone was counted only a few times. The chain carries TRBV19 and TRBJ2-1; D might be TRBD1 (5 bases). The CDR3 runs to 13 residues. Deletions cut 4 bases from V and 3 bases from J, with 7 bases between. Germline V lookup: CDR1 LNHDA, CDR2 SQIVND (reference sequence). CDR3 amino acids: CASSSTGYNEQFF. CDR3 in DNA: TGTGCCAGTAGTAGTACAGGCTACAATGAGCAGTTCTTC.

The chain employs TRBV29-1 and TRBJ1-3; TRBD1 matches at 12 bases. CDR3 length: 16 amino acids. V shed 4 bases, J shed 2 bases, and the junction held 6 bases outside the gene matches. Germline V gene sequence: CDR1 SQVTM, CDR2 ANQGSEA. The CDR3 here is CSVAGQGASPGNTIYF. DNA for the CDR3: TGCAGCGTTGCGGGACAGGGGGCTTCCCCTGGAAACACCATATATTTT.

The chain joins TRBV18 to TRBJ2-5; 8 bases fit TRBD1. V dropped 8 bases and J dropped 2; count of bases not matched to a gene: 7. CDR1 is KGHSH and CDR2 is LQKENI in the germline V gene. This CDR3 is built from 14 residues. CDR3: CASPRNRGQETQYF. The CDR3 region has the DNA TGTGCCAGCCCCAGGAACAGGGGGCAAGAGACCCAGTACTTC. Drawing the rest from reference TRBV18 and TRBJ2-5, the complete variable domain is NAGVMQNPRHLVRRRGQEARLRCSPMKGHSHVYWYRQLPEEGLKFMVYLQKENIIDESGMPKERFSAEFPKEGPSILRIQQVVRGDSAAYFCASPRNRGQETQYFGPGTRLLVL.

The count of this clone is one. The chain joins TRBV5-1 to TRBJ2-7; 7 bases are shared with TRBD1. V trimming: 0 bases; J trimming: 2 bases; junction bases outside the gene matches: 8. Germline CDR1 SGHRS, CDR2 YFSETQ. This CDR3 contains 16 residues. The chain's CDR3 is CASSLAAQGSTYEQYF. DNA for the CDR3: TGCGCCAGCAGCTTGGCCGCACAGGGGTCTACCTACGAGCAGTACTTC.

The J gene is TRBJ1-6, the V gene TRBV5-1; 8 bases agree with TRBD1. Trimming cost V 1 base and J 8 bases; bases outside gene matches: 2. Germline V gives CDR1 SGHRS, CDR2 YFSETQ. The CDR3 covers 14 residues. Here the CDR3 DNA reads TGCGCCAGCAGCTTGTCAGGGGGCGATTCACCCCTCCACTTT. This encodes CASSLSGGDSPLHF.

The V gene is TRBV9, the J gene TRBJ1-1, with D perhaps TRBD1 (6 bases). The V end lost 0 bases, the J end lost 11 bases, and 17 bases lay between the germline ends. The CDR3 length is 14 residues. CDR1 and CDR2 (germline): SGDLS, YYNGEE. Here the CDR3 DNA reads TGTGCCAGCAGCGTAGGGTCTAGGGGGATCGAGGCTTTCTTT. Its translation is CASSVGSRGIEAFF.

The J gene is TRBJ2-5, the V gene TRBV5-5; D is undetermined. The V end was cut by 4 bases, the J end by 5 bases, with 15 bases between. The CDR3 totals 14 residues. Germline CDR1 reads SGHKS; CDR2 reads YYEKEE (reference sequence). This CDR3 is CASSLTIGSETQYF. As DNA, the CDR3 is TGTGCCAGCAGCCTCACTATTGGCAGCGAGACCCAGTACTTC.

The rearrangement joins TRBV7-9 to TRBJ1-5; 9 nucleotides line up with TRBD1. CDR1 is SEHNR, CDR2 FQNEAQ, per germline (reference sequence). Trimming cost V 4 bases and J 6 bases; bases outside gene matches: 7. The CDR3 has 15 amino acids. The CDR3 here is CASSSGTGLFQPQHF. DNA for the CDR3: TGTGCCAGCAGCTCGGGGACAGGGTTGTTTCAGCCCCAGCATTTT.

The gene calls are TRBV5-1 and TRBJ1-2, with a tentative D call TRBD1 (5 bases). There are 15 residues in the CDR3. Germline-derived CDR1 and CDR2 are SGHRS and YFSETQ. Between the trimmed V and J ends, which lost 0 bases and 3 bases, there was a span of 12 bases. The CDR3 reads CASSLVQGGDYGYTF. CDR3 DNA sequence: TGCGCCAGCAGCTTGGTGCAGGGTGGCGACTATGGCTACACCTTC.

This sequence joins TRBV24-1 and TRBJ2-2; 7 bases are shared with TRBD1. This CDR3 contains 17 residues. The V gene end was trimmed by 3 bases and the J gene end by 5 bases; junction bases not matched to a gene: 11. Germline CDR1 KGHDR, CDR2 SFDVKD. The chain's CDR3 is CATSDRPTGTVTGELFF. Here the CDR3 DNA reads TGTGCCACCAGTGATCGTCCTACCGGGACAGTTACCGGGGAGCTGTTTTTT.

The chain uses TRBV5-8 and TRBJ1-3; D possibly corresponds to TRBD1 (5 bases). Trimming left V 4 bases short and J 0 bases short, with 8 bases between. The germline V gene encodes CDR1 SGHTS and CDR2 YDEGEE. The CDR3 consists of 14 residues. CDR3 DNA: TGTGCCAGCAGCCGGACATTCTCTGGAAACACCATATATTTT. This gives the protein CASSRTFSGNTIYF.

This clone was seen only once. V gene TRBV14 combines with J gene TRBJ2-5; D gene uncertain. Trimming cost V 0 bases and J 0 bases, with 11 bases left between them. CDR1 is SGHDN and CDR2 is FVKESK in the germline V gene. CDR3 length equals 16 residues. The CDR3 region is CASSQDRRSYQETQYF. CDR3 nucleotides: TGTGCCAGCAGCCAAGACCGGCGGTCGTACCAAGAGACCCAGTACTTC.

CDR3 nucleotide sequence: TGTGCCAGCAGTGAAACAACAGGGACTGGAAACACCATATATTTT. This translates into CASSETTGTGNTIYF. The rearrangement uses TRBV6-1 and TRBJ1-3, with D maybe TRBD1 (6 bases). Germline-derived CDR1 and CDR2 are MNHNS and SASEGT. V gave up 2 bases and J gave up 2 bases, with 10 bases separating them. The CDR3 totals 15 residues.

There are a few counts of this clone. The V call is TRBV29-1, the J call TRBJ1-1; TRBD1 agrees at 9 bases. Germline V gives CDR1 SQVTM, CDR2 ANQGSEA. This CDR3 contains 11 residues. Trimming removed 6 bases from V and 6 bases from J; junction bases left unmatched: 2. The CDR3 DNA sequence: TGCAGCGTGAGACAGGGGGCTGAAGCTTTCTTT. Translation gives CSVRQGAEAFF.

This clone was counted once. The chain couples TRBV28 to TRBJ1-2; 7 bases are a match to TRBD1. After removal of 5 bases from V and 6 bases from J, the junction contained 9 bases not matched to a gene. Germline V gives CDR1 MDHEN, CDR2 SYDVKM. CDR3 size: 14 residues. The chain's CDR3 is CASSPLHRGHGYTF. The CDR3 coding sequence is TGTGCCAGCAGTCCGCTTCACAGGGGCCATGGCTACACCTTC.

V and J are TRBV3-1 (or the pseudogene TRBV3-2) and TRBJ2-3; 7 bases are shared with TRBD1. Germline V CDR1 and CDR2: LGHDT, YNNKEL (reference sequence). CDR3 length equals 14 residues. J was trimmed by 4 bases and V by 1 base; bases with no gene match: 2. The CDR3 DNA reads as TGTGCCAGCAGCCAAGGGACAGGCCCAGATACGCAGTATTTT. Translation gives CASSQGTGPDTQYF.

This rearrangement joins TRBV3-1 (or the pseudogene TRBV3-2) to TRBJ2-3, with D perhaps matching TRBD1 (5 bases). Trimming pared 1 base from V and 1 base from J, leaving 9 bases between. Germline CDR1 LGHDT, CDR2 YNNKEL (reference sequence). The CDR3 loop spans 15 amino acids. In nucleotides, the CDR3 is TGTGCCAGCAGCCAAGCAGGGTATGGCACAGATACGCAGTATTTT. Protein sequence: CASSQAGYGTDTQYF.

This chain links TRBV7-2 with TRBJ2-7; 7 nucleotides align to TRBD1. Per germline, CDR1 SGHTA and CDR2 FQGNSA. V shed 5 bases and J 4 bases; nucleotides not matched to a gene: 8. This CDR3 region has 14 residues. CDR3 coding DNA: TGTGCCAGCAGCCCTAGGACAGGTAGATACGAGCAGTACTTC. Translating it yields CASSPRTGRYEQYF.

The chain joins TRBV28 to TRBJ2-2, with 7 bases fitting TRBD1. This CDR3 is 15 amino acids long. Trimming cost V 2 bases and J 8 bases; bases outside gene matches: 8. Germline V gene sequence: CDR1 MDHEN, CDR2 SYDVKM. CDR3 bases: TGTGCCAGCAGTTTAATCTGGAAGGGGGCAGGGGAGCTGTTTTTT. Translation: CASSLIWKGAGELFF.

This clone appeared once. The gene calls are TRBV7-2 and TRBJ2-1; 8 positions agree with TRBD2. The germline gives CDR1 SGHTA, CDR2 FQGNSA. J was trimmed by 6 bases and V by 6 bases; bases with no gene match: 4. The CDR3 runs 13 residues. In DNA form, the CDR3 reads TGTGCCAGCAGATCAACTAGCGGCAATGAGCAGTTCTTC. This sequence encodes CASRSTSGNEQFF.

V gene TRBV19 combines with J gene TRBJ2-2, with D perhaps TRBD1 (6 bases). V shed 2 bases and J shed 5 bases, with 18 bases lying between them. Germline V CDR1 and CDR2: LNHDA, SQIVND (reference sequence). The CDR3 length is 17 residues. The DNA for the CDR3 is TGTGCCAGTAGTATATCGGCCCTAGCCCAGGGGACCGGGGAGCTGTTTTTT. It specifies CASSISALAQGTGELFF.

This clone was recorded only once. V gene TRBV9 combines with J gene TRBJ1-2; 8 nucleotides line up with TRBD1. Germline-derived CDR1 and CDR2 are SGDLS and YYNGEE. V lost 4 bases and J lost 4; bases outside the gene matches: 6. The CDR3 runs to 14 residues. The CDR3 reads CASSTEDRVYGYTF. The CDR3 coding sequence is TGTGCCAGCAGCACCGAGGACAGGGTCTATGGCTACACCTTC.

V usage is TRBV18 and J usage is TRBJ2-5, with a possible D match to TRBD1 (5 bases). The CDR3 contains 11 residues. With 4 bases removed from V and 5 bases from J, the gap between germline ends came to 5 bases. CDR1 and CDR2 (germline): KGHSH, LQKENI. CDR3 sequence (DNA): TGTGCCAGCTCACAGGGGGAGACCCAGTACTTC. Encoded protein: CASSQGETQYF.

The chain's CDR3 is CASTTPGGQYEQYF. The DNA of the CDR3 is TGTGCCAGCACTACCCCCGGGGGGCAATACGAGCAGTACTTC. V usage is TRBV7-2 and J usage is TRBJ2-7; the D gene is possibly TRBD2 (7 bases). CDR3 length equals 14 residues. CDR1 and CDR2 (germline): SGHTA, FQGNSA. Between the trimmed V and J ends, which lost 7 bases and 4 bases, there was a span of 17 bases. Full variable domain (rest looked up from reference TRBV7-2 and TRBJ2-7): GAGVSQSPSNKVTEKGKDVELRCDPISGHTALYWYRQSLGQGLEFLIYFQGNSAPDKSGLPSDRFSAERTGGSVSTLTIQRTQQEDSAVYLCASTTPGGQYEQYFGPGTRLTVT.

This chain uses TRBV28 with TRBJ2-7, with D perhaps TRBD1 (5 bases). Trimming took 1 base from V and 3 from J, leaving 10 bases between them. Looked up from germline, CDR1 is MDHEN and CDR2 is SYDVKM. The CDR3 runs to 14 residues. CDR3 nucleotides: TGTGCCAGCAGTTTATCAGGGTTGGGCTACGAGCAGTACTTC. Translation: CASSLSGLGYEQYF.

The rearrangement uses TRBV5-5 and TRBJ1-5; 8 bases line up with TRBD1. J was trimmed by 3 bases and V by 2 bases; bases with no gene match: 7. This CDR3 is built from 16 residues. Germline V gene data show CDR1 as SGHKS and CDR2 as YYEKEE (reference sequence). This CDR3 is CASSLRLTGVNQPQHF. CDR3 in DNA: TGTGCCAGCAGCTTACGATTGACAGGGGTCAATCAGCCCCAGCATTTT.